Below are 22 T cell receptor beta chains sequenced from a single sample in a study of T cell responses to AZD1222 COVID-19 vaccine. The data were produced by immunoSEQ multiplex PCR, yet TCRdb's version contains in-frame clones alone and is incomplete. The sample lists roughly 150,000 clones, approximately 93% occurring once. Sequencing was performed on peripheral blood, taken 28 days after the second AZD1222 dose. These receptors were collected from an adult who received the AZD1222 COVID-19 vaccine.

The genes are TRBV1 and TRBJ1-2; TRBD1 is the table's D call, not checked against the DNA. TRBV1 represents a pseudogene. This CDR3 comprises 17 residues. The CDR3: CTSKEPGQQTFDYGYTF. The CDR3 bases are TGCACCAGCAAGGAACCGGGACAGCAAACCTTCGACTATGGCTACACCTTC.

The chain uses TRBV5-1 and TRBJ1-3; D call uncertain. CDR1 and CDR2 from the germline V gene are SGHRS and YFSETQ. The CDR3 is 14 residues long. V shed 0 bases and J shed 0 bases, with 4 bases lying between them. The CDR3 DNA is TGCGCCAGCAGCTTGGGGGGCTCTGGAAACACCATATATTTT. Amino acid sequence: CASSLGGSGNTIYF.

The CDR3 reads CSVERDRQETQYF. The CDR3 DNA reads as TGCAGCGTTGAACGGGACAGACAAGAGACCCAGTACTTC. The genes are TRBV29-1 and TRBJ2-5, with 7 positions matching TRBD1. CDR1 and CDR2 (germline): SQVTM, ANQGSEA. The CDR3 spans 13 residues. The J segment lost 2 bases and the V segment lost 2 bases, leaving 2 bases of the junction unmatched. Filled out from reference TRBV29-1 and TRBJ2-5, the complete variable domain reads SAVISQKPSRDICQRGTSLTIQCQVDSQVTMMFWYRQQPGQSLTLIATANQGSEATYESGFVIDKFPISRPNLTFSTLTVSNMSPEDSSIYLCSVERDRQETQYFGPGTRLLVL.

J is TRBJ2-1 and V is TRBV10-1; TRBD2 matches 12 bases. Unmatched junction bases numbered 4, after V lost 7 bases and J lost 6 bases. Per the germline V gene, CDR1 is WNHNN and CDR2 is SYGVQD (reference sequence). The CDR3 contains 14 residues. CDR3: CASIGLAGRNEQFF. CDR3 bases: TGCGCCAGCATTGGACTAGCGGGACGCAATGAGCAGTTCTTC.

The CDR3 DNA reads as TGTGCCAGCAGCTTAGGTGTGACAGGGTGGAACAATGAGCAGTTCTTC. Residues: CASSLGVTGWNNEQFF. The V and J genes are TRBV7-2 and TRBJ2-1; 7 nucleotides agree with TRBD1. Germline V gene sequence: CDR1 SGHTA, CDR2 FQGNSA. V lost 1 base, J lost 5 bases, and 8 bases stayed unmatched. The CDR3 sequence is 16 residues long.

The chain couples TRBV19 to TRBJ2-1, with 9 positions matching TRBD2. The CDR3 spans 15 residues. CDR1 is LNHDA and CDR2 is SQIVND in the germline V gene (reference sequence). Trimming took 3 bases from V and 4 from J; bases not matched to a gene: 4. The CDR3, as DNA: TGTGCCAGTAGTATCTCAGCGGGGGGTTACAATGAGCAGTTCTTC. It encodes CASSISAGGYNEQFF.

Only one count was recorded for this clone. The CDR3 is CASSFQAQRGDRGKNEQFF. Written as DNA, the CDR3 is TGTGCCAGCAGCTTTCAAGCCCAACGTGGGGACAGGGGGAAGAATGAGCAGTTCTTC. The chain carries TRBV12-1 and TRBJ2-1; the D call in the table, TRBD1, was not verified against the DNA. TRBV12-1 is shown as a pseudogene. This CDR3 is built from 19 residues.

J is TRBJ1-6 and V is TRBV6-1; D not certain. This CDR3 contains 11 residues. Germline CDR1 MNHNS, CDR2 SASEGT. Trimming cost V 3 bases and J 7 bases, with 1 base left between them. The CDR3 spells CASSDNSPLHF. CDR3 coding DNA: TGTGCCAGCAGTGACAATTCACCCCTCCACTTT.

The chain carries TRBV11-2 and TRBJ2-7; D possibly uses TRBD1 or TRBD2 (5 bases each). Trimming cost V 5 bases and J 0 bases, with 11 bases left between them. This CDR3 region has 14 residues. CDR1 and CDR2 (germline): SGHAT, FQNNGV. The CDR3 loop reads CASSRDPTSYEQYF. CDR3 nucleotide sequence: TGTGCCAGCAGCCGGGACCCAACCTCCTACGAGCAGTACTTC. The whole variable domain, filled in from reference TRBV11-2 and TRBJ2-7, reads EAGVAQSPRYKIIEKRQSVAFWCNPISGHATLYWYQQILGQGPKLLIQFQNNGVVDDSQLPKDRFSAERLKGVDSTLKIQPAKLEDSAVYLCASSRDPTSYEQYFGPGTRLTVT.

This chain links TRBV14 with TRBJ2-7; D gene unclear. The germline gives CDR1 SGHDN, CDR2 FVKESK. The CDR3 is 13 residues long. V was shortened by 3 bases and J by 0 bases, with 6 bases between the two germline ends. CDR3 protein: CASSQSGSYEQYF. The CDR3 DNA reads as TGTGCCAGCAGCCAGTCCGGCTCCTACGAGCAGTACTTC. The full variable domain, completed using reference TRBV14 and TRBJ2-7, is EAGVTQFPSHSVIEKGQTVTLRCDPISGHDNLYWYRRVMGKEIKFLLHFVKESKQDESGMPNNRFLAERTGGTYSTLKVQPAELEDSGVYFCASSQSGSYEQYFGPGTRLTVT.

The V and J genes are TRBV28 and TRBJ1-2; D perhaps matches TRBD1 (5 bases). Germline CDR1 is MDHEN and CDR2 is SYDVKM. V dropped 6 bases and J dropped 4 bases, with 15 bases sitting between them. CDR3 length: 14 residues. The CDR3 reads CASSPRAGRYGYTF. In DNA form, the CDR3 reads TGTGCCAGCAGCCCCAGGGCGGGGCGCTATGGCTACACCTTC.

The chain couples TRBV11-2 to TRBJ2-1, with TRBD2 matching over 7 bases. Looked up from germline, CDR1 is SGHAT and CDR2 is FQNNGV. Trimming at V came to 1 base and at J to 8 bases, leaving 11 bases not matched to a gene. CDR3 length equals 16 residues. CDR3 bases: TGTGCCAGCAGCTTAGCCCCCTCGACTAGCCTCTATGAGCAGTTCTTC. Translation gives CASSLAPSTSLYEQFF. The full variable domain, its missing parts supplied by reference TRBV11-2 and TRBJ2-1, is EAGVAQSPRYKIIEKRQSVAFWCNPISGHATLYWYQQILGQGPKLLIQFQNNGVVDDSQLPKDRFSAERLKGVDSTLKIQPAKLEDSAVYLCASSLAPSTSLYEQFFGPGTRLTVL.

V usage is TRBV29-1 and J usage is TRBJ1-4; D gene uncertain. The CDR3 has 13 residues. The germline CDR1 and CDR2 sequences are SQVTM and ANQGSEA. Trimming removed 7 bases at V and 0 bases at J, with 9 bases between. In DNA form, the CDR3 reads TGCAGCGCTAAGGGTCCAACTAATGAAAAACTGTTTTTT. This codes for CSAKGPTNEKLFF.

The chain combines TRBV5-1 with TRBJ1-1; 12 positions match TRBD1. From germline, CDR1 is SGHRS and CDR2 YFSETQ. The CDR3 is made up of 18 amino acids. J gave up 2 bases and V 0 bases, and 8 bases lay outside the gene matches. The CDR3 region has the DNA TGCGCCAGCAGCTTGGAGGGACAGGGGGCAAATTTTAACACTGAAGCTTTCTTT. As protein: CASSLEGQGANFNTEAFF.

The chain links TRBV7-6 to TRBJ1-2; TRBD1 aligns across 9 bases. Germline loops: CDR1 SGHVS, CDR2 FNYEAQ. Trimming cost V 5 bases and J 7 bases; bases outside gene matches: 11. This CDR3 spans 15 amino acids. The CDR3, as DNA: TGTGCCAGCAGCCTCACCGGGACAGGGAAAGGTGGCTACACCTTC. Its protein product is CASSLTGTGKGGYTF.

The rearrangement uses TRBV6-4 and TRBJ2-5, with TRBD2 matching over 7 bases. The CDR3 consists of 14 residues. CDR1 is MRHNA, CDR2 SNTAGT, per germline. Trimming at V came to 6 bases and at J to 3 bases, leaving 7 bases not matched to a gene. CDR3 region: CASRTSLAEETQYF. The CDR3, as DNA: TGTGCCAGCAGGACGAGCCTAGCGGAAGAGACCCAGTACTTC.

In DNA, the CDR3 is TGTGCCAGCAGCGTGCCGCGACTAGCGGGGGACACCGGGGAGCTGTTTTTT. This sequence encodes CASSVPRLAGDTGELFF. V is TRBV9 and J is TRBJ2-2, with 12 bases that match TRBD2. J lost 3 bases, V lost 2 bases, and 5 bases had no gene match. CDR1 and CDR2 from the germline V gene are SGDLS and YYNGEE. There are 17 residues in the CDR3.

The genes are TRBV6-5 and TRBJ2-1; 7 positions agree with TRBD1. CDR3 size: 16 residues. Looked up from germline, CDR1 is MNHEY and CDR2 is SVGAGI. J lost 9 bases, V lost 4 bases, and 15 bases had no gene match. CDR3 bases: TGTGCCAGCAGTTCCCCGCGACAGGGTCTCAGTGGTGAGCAGTTCTTC. Translated, it gives CASSSPRQGLSGEQFF.

This chain uses TRBV7-2 with TRBJ1-1, with D possibly TRBD1 on 6 matching bases. Germline V lookup: CDR1 SGHTA, CDR2 FQGNSA. The V end lost 7 bases, the J end lost 4 bases, and 16 bases lay between the germline ends. The CDR3 is made up of 14 amino acids. CDR3 residues: CASTPQGWATEAFF. As DNA, the CDR3 is TGTGCCAGCACCCCACAGGGTTGGGCCACTGAAGCTTTCTTT.

The chain couples TRBV6-5 to TRBJ1-5, with D unclear. CDR1 and CDR2 (germline): MNHEY, SVGAGI. The CDR3 totals 15 residues. Trimming took 3 bases from V and 0 from J, leaving 9 bases between them. The CDR3 reads CASSYLGSSNQPQHF. CDR3 in DNA: TGTGCCAGCAGTTATCTGGGCTCTAGCAATCAGCCCCAGCATTTT.

V and J are TRBV5-1 and TRBJ1-6, with D possibly TRBD1 on 5 matching bases. The CDR3 contains 15 residues. V was pared by 1 base and J by 9 bases, with 14 bases between. The germline CDR1 and CDR2 sequences are SGHRS and YFSETQ. This CDR3 is CASSLRVARGSPLHF. Here the CDR3 DNA reads TGCGCCAGCAGCTTGCGGGTAGCGAGGGGTTCACCCCTCCACTTT.

This chain links TRBV21-1 with TRBJ2-1; TRBD1 is taken as the D call from the table, unchecked against the DNA. TRBV21-1 is given as a pseudogene. The CDR3 is 18 residues long. The CDR3: CASSKALGQGDSYNEQFF. The CDR3 nucleotides read TGTGCCAGCAGCAAAGCGCTGGGACAGGGGGACTCCTACAATGAGCAGTTCTTC.